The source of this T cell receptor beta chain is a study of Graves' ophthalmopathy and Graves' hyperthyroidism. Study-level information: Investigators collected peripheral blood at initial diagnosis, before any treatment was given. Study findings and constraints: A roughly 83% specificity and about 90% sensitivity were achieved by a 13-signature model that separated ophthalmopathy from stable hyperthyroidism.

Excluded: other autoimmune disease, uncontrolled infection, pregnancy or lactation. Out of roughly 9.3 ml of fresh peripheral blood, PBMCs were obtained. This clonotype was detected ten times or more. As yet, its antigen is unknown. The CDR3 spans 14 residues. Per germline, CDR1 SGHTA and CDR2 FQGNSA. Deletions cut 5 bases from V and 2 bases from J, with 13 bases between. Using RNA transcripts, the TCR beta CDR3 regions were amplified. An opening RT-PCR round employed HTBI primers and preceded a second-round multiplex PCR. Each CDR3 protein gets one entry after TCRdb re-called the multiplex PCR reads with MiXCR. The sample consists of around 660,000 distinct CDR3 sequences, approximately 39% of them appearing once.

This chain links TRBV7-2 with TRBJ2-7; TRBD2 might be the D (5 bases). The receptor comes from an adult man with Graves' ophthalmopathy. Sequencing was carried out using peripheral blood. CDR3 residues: CASSRDGITYEQYF. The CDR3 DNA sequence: TGTGCCAGCAGCCGGGATGGGATAACCTACGAGCAGTACTTC.